Listed below are T cell receptor beta chains from one sample, sequenced in a study of patients with pleural tuberculosis. One entry per CDR3 protein, called by TCRdb with MiXCR from the reads. Of under 65,000 distinct CDR3 sequences listed, less than 8% were seen once; the top ten hold around 15%. These receptors were collected from a human donor with pleural tuberculosis. Each CDR3 is given with its conserved first and last residue. D genes are given only for firm matches. Some rows have no size entry. The others give once, few or many, or a class for an expanded clone.

V gene	D gene	clone size	J gene	CDR3 DNA	CDR3 protein
TRBV12-3/TRBV12-4	TRBD2	many	TRBJ2-1	TGTGCCAGTCGGACTAGCGGACGCTCCTACAATGAGCAGTTCTTC	CASRTSGRSYNEQFF
TRBV19	TRBD2	few	TRBJ2-1	TGTGCCAGTAGTATAATGGGGACTAACAACAATGAGCAGTTCTTC	CASSIMGTNNNEQFF
TRBV25-1	-	many	TRBJ2-2	TGTGCCAGCAGTGAATATGAAGTGAACACCGGGGAGCTGTTTTTT	CASSEYEVNTGELFF
TRBV7-6	-	-	TRBJ1-1	TGTGCCAGCAGCTTAGGGGGGGGCCTTATGAACACTGAAGCTTTCTTT	CASSLGGGLMNTEAFF
TRBV29-1	-	few	TRBJ1-4	TGCAGCGCCGGGTCCTGGGGTGAAAAACTGTTTTTT	CSAGSWGEKLFF
TRBV6-2/TRBV6-3	-	many	TRBJ1-2	TGTGCCAGCAGCTACGGGGACACCTACTATGGCTACACCTTC	CASSYGDTYYGYTF
TRBV5-1	-	many	TRBJ1-1	TGCGCCAGCAGCCTAGACGGAGGGAACACTGAAGCTTTCTTT	CASSLDGGNTEAFF
TRBV29-1	-	many	TRBJ1-1	TGCAGCGTTGAACCAGAACCGAACACTGAAGCTTTCTTT	CSVEPEPNTEAFF
TRBV7-8	-	many	TRBJ1-6	TGTGCCAGCAGCTTAGGAGGGATACAATCACCCCTCCACTTT	CASSLGGIQSPLHF
TRBV11-1	-	-	TRBJ1-5	TGTGCCAGCAGCTTATTCGATGGGACTGGAATCAATCAGCCCCAGCATTTT	CASSLFDGTGINQPQHF
TRBV7-9	TRBD1	many	TRBJ1-1	TGTGCCAGCAGCTCCGGGACAGCAGCTTTCTTT	CASSSGTAAFF
TRBV6-1	TRBD1	many	TRBJ2-5	TGTGCCAGCAGTCCTCAGGAGGCGGACAGGGGAGACTTC	CASSPQEADRGDF
TRBV6-2/TRBV6-3	TRBD2	many	TRBJ2-5	TGTGCCAGCAGTTACGTATCCGGGAGGGCCTGGGAGACCCAGTACTTC	CASSYVSGRAWETQYF
TRBV28	-	many	TRBJ1-3	TGTGCCAGCAGTGAAGTGCAGGGCTATACCATATATTTT	CASSEVQGYTIYF
TRBV29-1	TRBD1	many	TRBJ1-1	TGCAGCGTTGGGGGCAGGGGGTACACTGAAGCTTTCTTT	CSVGGRGYTEAFF
TRBV29-1	-	few	TRBJ1-2	TGCAGCGTTGCGCCAGGGCAGAACTATGACTACACCTTC	CSVAPGQNYDYTF
TRBV11-2	-	many	TRBJ2-1	TGTGCCAGCGAGGGCCAATACAATGAGCAGTTCTTC	CASEGQYNEQFF
TRBV3-1	-	many	TRBJ2-7	TGTGCCAGCAGCTCTACGCCAGGGGCAAGTTACGAGCAGTACTTC	CASSSTPGASYEQYF
TRBV2	TRBD1	many	TRBJ2-7	TGTGCCAGGCAACAGACAGGGGCGACCTACGAGCAGTACTTC	CARQQTGATYEQYF
TRBV20-1	-	many	TRBJ2-5	TGCAGTGCAACGGACCCTCCCACGGAGACCCAGTACTTC	CSATDPPTETQYF
TRBV12-3/TRBV12-4	-	few	TRBJ1-5	TGTGCCAGCAGTCGTTCAGTGGCCCCCAATCAGCCCCAGCATTTT	CASSRSVAPNQPQHF
TRBV2	TRBD1	many	TRBJ1-6	TGTGCCAGCAGTGGGGGACAGAATAATTCACCCCTCCACTTT	CASSGGQNNSPLHF
TRBV20-1	TRBD2	many	TRBJ2-7	TGCAGTGCTAGAGATTTAGGATTCGCCGGGAGGATATCCTACGAGCAGTACTTC	CSARDLGFAGRISYEQYF
TRBV5-4	-	few	TRBJ1-1	TGTGCCAGCAGCTTGGGGTATAACCTTCCCTTAGGGAACACTGAAGCTTTCTTT	CASSLGYNLPLGNTEAFF
TRBV2	-	many	TRBJ2-3	TGTGCCAGCAGTGAAGCGCTTCGTGGTGGGAGAGGCACAGATACGCAGTATTTT	CASSEALRGGRGTDTQYF
TRBV11-2	-	few	TRBJ1-2	TGTGCCAGCAGCTTAGGATATACGGGGGACTATGGCTACACCTTC	CASSLGYTGDYGYTF
TRBV12-3/TRBV12-4	TRBD1	few	TRBJ1-1	TGTGCCAGCACCAAGAACAGGGGAATGGACACTGAAGCTTTCTTT	CASTKNRGMDTEAFF
TRBV15	TRBD1	many	TRBJ1-5	TGTGCCACCAGCAGAGACCAGACAGGGTCGGAGCCCCAGCATTTT	CATSRDQTGSEPQHF
TRBV10-3	TRBD2	-	TRBJ2-5	TGTGCCATCGCCGGTAGCGGGAGTAAAGAGACCCAGTACTTC	CAIAGSGSKETQYF
TRBV9	-	-	TRBJ2-7	TGTGCCAGCAGTGCTCAGGATAGCTCCTACGAGCAGTACTTC	CASSAQDSSYEQYF
TRBV6-2/TRBV6-3	-	many	TRBJ1-1	TGTGCCAGCACCCTACGGAGTAACACTGAAGCTTTCTTT	CASTLRSNTEAFF
TRBV28	-	many	TRBJ2-1	TGTGCCAGCAGTACCAGCTCCTACAATGAGCAGTTCTTC	CASSTSSYNEQFF
TRBV7-8	-	few	TRBJ2-5	TGTGCCAGCAGCTTAAACTACAGGGCGGAGACCCAGTACTTC	CASSLNYRAETQYF
TRBV6-2/TRBV6-3	-	many	TRBJ2-3	TGTGCCAGCAGTTACTCTGACAGGATGGGAGATACGCAGTATTTT	CASSYSDRMGDTQYF